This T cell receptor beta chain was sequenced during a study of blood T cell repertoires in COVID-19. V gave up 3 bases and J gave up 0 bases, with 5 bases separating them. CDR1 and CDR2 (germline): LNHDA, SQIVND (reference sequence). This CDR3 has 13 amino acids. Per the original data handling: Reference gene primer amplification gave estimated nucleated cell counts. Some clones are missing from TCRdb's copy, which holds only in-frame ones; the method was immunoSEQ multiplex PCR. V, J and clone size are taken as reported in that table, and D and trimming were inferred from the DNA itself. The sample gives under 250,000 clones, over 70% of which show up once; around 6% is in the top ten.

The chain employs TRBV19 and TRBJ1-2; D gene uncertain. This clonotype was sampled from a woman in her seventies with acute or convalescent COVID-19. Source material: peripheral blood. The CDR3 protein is CASSIGTNYGYTF. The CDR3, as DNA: TGTGCCAGTAGTATCGGGACTAACTATGGCTACACCTTC.